A single sample is the source of the 22 T cell receptor beta chains below, sequenced in a study of T cell responses to AZD1222 COVID-19 vaccine (dated by TCRdb to 2020 to 2022). Library preparation employed the immunoSEQ multiplex PCR assay. In TCRdb, the immuneACCESS table is reduced to in-frame sequences with V and J assigned. These tables do not hold every clone; where another copy was compared, an unresolved V gene accounts for under half, and the others remain unexplained. For this sample there are 150,000 or so clones; around 90% appear just once. Of the sample, around 3% is held by the ten largest clones. This specimen's time point label, interpreted: baseline before first vaccination. Sequenced here: peripheral blood, sampled on day 0 of AZD1222 vaccination. The source of these receptors is an adult in good health.

The genes are TRBV6-2 or TRBV6-3 and TRBJ2-7; the match to TRBD2 covers 10 bases. Germline V gene sequence: CDR1 MNHEY, CDR2 SVGEGT. The CDR3 runs 15 residues. Trimming removed 2 bases from V and 7 bases from J; junction bases left unmatched: 8. This CDR3 reads CASSYPLAGGHEQYF. The CDR3 nucleotides are TGTGCCAGCAGTTACCCTTTAGCGGGGGGCCATGAGCAGTACTTC.

The chain uses TRBV18 and TRBJ2-1; TRBD2 matches at 11 bases. Germline V CDR1 and CDR2: KGHSH, LQKENI. There are 16 residues in the CDR3. V gave up 3 bases and J gave up 6 bases; unmatched junction bases: 7. The CDR3 is CASSPLTSGVTNEQFF. CDR3 sequence (DNA): TGTGCCAGCTCACCTCTGACTAGCGGGGTTACCAATGAGCAGTTCTTC. The complete variable domain, with remaining parts taken from reference TRBV18 and TRBJ2-1, reads NAGVMQNPRHLVRRRGQEARLRCSPMKGHSHVYWYRQLPEEGLKFMVYLQKENIIDESGMPKERFSAEFPKEGPSILRIQQVVRGDSAAYFCASSPLTSGVTNEQFFGPGTRLTVL.

The rearrangement joins TRBV6-1 to TRBJ2-3; no reliable D call. Looked up from germline, CDR1 is MNHNS and CDR2 is SASEGT. This CDR3 comprises 13 residues. Trimming took 3 bases from V and 3 from J, leaving 7 bases between them. The CDR3 nucleotides read TGTGCCAGCAGTGATTTGCTGACAGATACGCAGTATTTT. The encoded protein is CASSDLLTDTQYF.

This CDR3 reads CASSRYRDRGPLHF. The CDR3 DNA follows: TGTGCCAGCTCACGATACCGAGACAGGGGGCCCCTCCACTTT. The chain joins TRBV18 to TRBJ1-6, with 9 bases aligning to TRBD1. Germline V CDR1 and CDR2: KGHSH, LQKENI. The CDR3 has 14 amino acids. J gave up 13 bases and V 4 bases, and 8 bases lay outside the gene matches.

The chain links TRBV4-1 to TRBJ2-7; the D is unclear. CDR1 and CDR2 from the germline V gene are MGHRA and YSYEKL. The CDR3 has 14 amino acids. V was pared by 0 bases and J by 1 base, with 7 bases between. In DNA form, the CDR3 reads TGCGCCAGCAGCCAAGATGTAGGGTCCTACGAGCAGTACTTC. It translates to CASSQDVGSYEQYF.

The J gene is TRBJ2-7, the V gene TRBV7-2; D gene unclear. CDR3 length equals 14 residues. Trimming stripped 1 base from V and 4 bases from J, with 11 bases between. CDR1 and CDR2 from the germline V gene are SGHTA and FQGNSA. This chain's CDR3 is CASSLDPSSYEQYF. The CDR3 coding sequence is TGTGCCAGCAGCTTAGATCCTAGTTCTTACGAGCAGTACTTC.

V gene TRBV18 combines with J gene TRBJ2-5; D is perhaps TRBD1 (6 bases). CDR3 size: 14 residues. Trimming cost V 2 bases and J 5 bases, with 12 bases left between them. The V gene's germline CDR1 is KGHSH and CDR2 LQKENI. CDR3 sequence: CASSPGDTWETQYF. CDR3 DNA: TGTGCCAGCTCACCAGGGGACACCTGGGAGACCCAGTACTTC.

The CDR3 bases are TGTGCCAGCAGTTACTCGAGGACCCTGGAGACAGATACGCAGTATTTT. It translates to CASSYSRTLETDTQYF. The J gene is TRBJ2-3, the V gene TRBV6-5, with D uncertain. CDR1 and CDR2 from the germline V gene are MNHEY and SVGAGI. The ends were cut back, 0 bases at V and 3 bases at J, with 13 bases in the middle. The CDR3 extends over 16 amino acids.

This clone was recorded once. The chain has TRBV2 and TRBJ2-5; no reliable D call. V lost 3 bases, J lost 5 bases, and 13 bases lay in between. The CDR3 spans 14 residues. Germline loops: CDR1 SNHLY, CDR2 FYNNEI. The CDR3 DNA is TGTGCCAGCAGTGACGGTCGGGCGCCGGAGACCCAGTACTTC. Its translation: CASSDGRAPETQYF.

The V and J genes are TRBV27 and TRBJ1-6; D is uncertain. V was trimmed by 6 bases and J by 10 bases, leaving 10 bases between them. This CDR3 is built from 12 residues. The germline V gene encodes CDR1 MNHEY and CDR2 SMNVEV (reference sequence). CDR3 in amino acids: CASSTLGSPLHF. CDR3 sequence (DNA): TGTGCCAGCAGCACCCTTGGGTCACCCCTCCACTTT.

The rearrangement joins TRBV5-5 to TRBJ2-2, with TRBD1 matching 10 bases. Germline V gives CDR1 SGHKS, CDR2 YYEKEE (reference sequence). The V segment lost 0 bases and the J segment 4 bases; nucleotides outside the gene matches: 3. The CDR3 has 16 amino acids. The CDR3 region has the DNA TGTGCCAGCAGCTTGGGGGACAGGGGAGTCACCGGGGAGCTGTTTTTT. This encodes CASSLGDRGVTGELFF.

V and J are TRBV6-5 and TRBJ1-2; D remains unclear. The CDR3 covers 13 residues. The V and J ends lost 2 bases and 1 base respectively, with 5 bases between them. From germline, CDR1 is MNHEY and CDR2 SVGAGI. DNA for the CDR3: TGTGCCAGCAGTTACAGTAGTAACTATGGCTACACCTTC. It translates to CASSYSSNYGYTF.

This chain uses TRBV19 with TRBJ1-4; TRBD1 aligns across 9 bases. The V segment lost 5 bases and the J segment 5 bases; nucleotides outside the gene matches: 3. CDR1 is LNHDA and CDR2 is SQIVND in the germline V gene (reference sequence). CDR3 size: 14 residues. The CDR3 nucleotides are TGTGCCAGTAGTCCCGGGACAGGGAATGAAAAACTGTTTTTT. Protein sequence: CASSPGTGNEKLFF.

This rearrangement joins TRBV18 to TRBJ2-7; the match to TRBD1 covers 9 bases. The CDR3 covers 16 residues. After removal of 3 bases from V and 1 base from J, the junction contained 7 bases not matched to a gene. The germline CDR1 and CDR2 sequences are KGHSH and LQKENI. CDR3 nucleotides: TGTGCCAGCTCACCCTACGGGACAGGGAAATCCTACGAGCAGTACTTC. Its translation is CASSPYGTGKSYEQYF. Looking up the rest from reference TRBV18 and TRBJ2-7 gives the full variable domain: NAGVMQNPRHLVRRRGQEARLRCSPMKGHSHVYWYRQLPEEGLKFMVYLQKENIIDESGMPKERFSAEFPKEGPSILRIQQVVRGDSAAYFCASSPYGTGKSYEQYFGPGTRLTVT.

The chain is built from TRBV10-3 and TRBJ1-6, with D possibly matching TRBD1 (6 bases). The CDR3 is 15 amino acids. With 3 bases removed from V and 7 bases from J, the gap between germline ends came to 13 bases. Looked up from germline, CDR1 is ENHRY and CDR2 is SYGVKD. The CDR3 here is CAISDSGGPNSPLHF. Here the CDR3 DNA reads TGTGCCATCAGTGATTCGGGGGGGCCGAATTCACCCCTCCACTTT.

This clone was recorded many times. The chain uses TRBV29-1 and TRBJ1-1, with D perhaps matching TRBD1 (6 bases). With 7 bases removed from V and 1 base from J, the gap between germline ends came to 13 bases. This CDR3 is built from 13 residues. Germline CDR1 reads SQVTM; CDR2 reads ANQGSEA. This CDR3 reads CSALTGKNTEAFF. The CDR3 DNA sequence: TGCAGCGCTCTGACAGGAAAGAACACTGAAGCTTTCTTT.

This sequence joins TRBV10-2 and TRBJ2-5; 10 bases are a match to TRBD1. There are 14 residues in the CDR3. V trimming: 2 bases; J trimming: 4 bases; junction bases outside the gene matches: 1. Per germline, CDR1 WSHSY and CDR2 SAAADI. In DNA form, the CDR3 reads TGCGCCAGCAGTGAGAGGGACAGGGGAGAGACCCAGTACTTC. Its protein product is CASSERDRGETQYF.

The chain has TRBV7-2 and TRBJ1-2, with 11 positions matching TRBD1. V was pared by 5 bases and J by 7 bases, with 6 bases of the junction left unmatched. Germline CDR1 and CDR2: SGHTA and FQGNSA. The CDR3 runs 14 residues. The CDR3 DNA reads as TGTGCCAGCAGCCCAGGACAGGGGGCGTTTGGCTACACCTTC. Translating it yields CASSPGQGAFGYTF. Looking up the rest from reference TRBV7-2 and TRBJ1-2 gives the full variable domain: GAGVSQSPSNKVTEKGKDVELRCDPISGHTALYWYRQSLGQGLEFLIYFQGNSAPDKSGLPSDRFSAERTGGSVSTLTIQRTQQEDSAVYLCASSPGQGAFGYTFGSGTRLTVV.

The chain is built from TRBV18 and TRBJ2-7; no reliable D call. Germline CDR1 reads KGHSH; CDR2 reads LQKENI. There are 11 residues in the CDR3. The ends were cut back, 5 bases at V and 3 bases at J, with 5 bases in the middle. CDR3 sequence reads: CASSTGYEQYF. The CDR3 DNA sequence: TGTGCCAGCTCAACCGGCTACGAGCAGTACTTC.

This clone was seen a single time. This rearrangement joins TRBV9 to TRBJ2-3; 8 bases align to TRBD2. V lost 1 base to trimming and J lost 0 bases; unmatched junction nucleotides: 4. CDR3 length: 16 amino acids. Germline V gene lookup returns CDR1 SGDLS and CDR2 YYNGEE. The CDR3 loop is CASSVWASGSTDTQYF. The DNA of the CDR3 is TGTGCCAGCAGCGTATGGGCTAGCGGGAGCACAGATACGCAGTATTTT.

The J gene is TRBJ1-5, the V gene TRBV5-1; perhaps TRBD1 as D (6 bases). The germline CDR1 and CDR2 sequences are SGHRS and YFSETQ. This CDR3 has 14 amino acids. The V end lost 4 bases, the J end lost 3 bases, and 11 bases lay between the germline ends. The CDR3 spells CASSSTGINQPQHF. CDR3 coding DNA: TGCGCCAGCAGCAGTACAGGGATCAATCAGCCCCAGCATTTT.

The rearrangement uses TRBV3-1 (or the pseudogene TRBV3-2) and TRBJ2-5, with D unclear. V gave up 4 bases and J gave up 5 bases, with 14 bases separating them. This CDR3 is 14 amino acids long. The germline gives CDR1 LGHDT, CDR2 YNNKEL (reference sequence). The CDR3 spells CASSRGARSETQYF. In nucleotides, the CDR3 is TGTGCCAGCAGCCGCGGCGCGAGGTCGGAGACCCAGTACTTC.